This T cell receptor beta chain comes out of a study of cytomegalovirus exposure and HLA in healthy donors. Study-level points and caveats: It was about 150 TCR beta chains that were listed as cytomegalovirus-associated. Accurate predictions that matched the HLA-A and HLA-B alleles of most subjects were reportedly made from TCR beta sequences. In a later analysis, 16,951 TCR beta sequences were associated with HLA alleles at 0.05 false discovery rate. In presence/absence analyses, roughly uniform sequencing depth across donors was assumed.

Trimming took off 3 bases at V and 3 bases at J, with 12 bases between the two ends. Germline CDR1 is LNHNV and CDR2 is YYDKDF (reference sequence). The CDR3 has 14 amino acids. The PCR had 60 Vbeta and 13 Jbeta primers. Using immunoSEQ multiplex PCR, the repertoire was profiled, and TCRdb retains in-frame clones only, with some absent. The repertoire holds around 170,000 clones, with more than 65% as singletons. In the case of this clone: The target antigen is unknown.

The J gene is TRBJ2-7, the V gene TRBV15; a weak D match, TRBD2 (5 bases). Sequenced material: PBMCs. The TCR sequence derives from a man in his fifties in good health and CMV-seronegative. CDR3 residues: CATSSPDGNYEQYF. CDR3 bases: TGTGCCACCAGCAGCCCCGACGGGAACTACGAGCAGTACTTC.